The present T cell receptor beta chain was sequenced within a study of identical twins. Via MiXCR, TCRdb re-called the 5' RACE reads, giving one row per CDR3 protein. The sample lists roughly 500,000 distinct CDR3 sequences, 20% to 25% occurring once. A note on this clonotype: No antigen is known for it.

Study-level points and caveats: Not following the same donors, the study drew its conclusions from cross-sectional statistical analysis.

V lost 3 bases and J 5 bases, leaving 14 bases between the germline ends. CDR3 length: 14 amino acids. The same data also went into a second study, on T cells expressing NK-cell markers. That investigation notes: From sorted CD3+CD56+NKG2C+, CD3+CD56+NKG2C- and CD3+CD56-NKG2C+ T cells came the TCR beta repertoires. HCMV seropositivity characterized most of the eight sequenced donors, and seronegativity one.

The sequence was collected from a woman aged 18-29 years in good health. The sample was CD4+ T cells sorted from blood. The rearrangement uses TRBV12-3 or TRBV12-4 and TRBJ2-7; no firm D call. CDR3 nucleotides: TGTGCCAGCAGTTTCTACAGCTCGGGTGACGAGCAGTACTTC. Its protein product is CASSFYSSGDEQYF.